Sequencing of this TCR beta chain was carried out in a study of shared clonotypes between healthy human individuals. The table came from immunoSEQ multiplex PCR; TCRdb's copy has only in-frame clones and leaves some out. The sample includes around 2.1 million clones, about 92% of them seen just once. Naive-designated CD8 cells lacked CD45RO, were positively enriched for CCR7, and omitted terminally differentiated effector memory CD45RA+ cells. CDR1 is SNHLY and CDR2 is FYNNEI in the germline V gene. This CDR3 spans 16 amino acids. V was pared by 6 bases and J by 1 base, with 18 bases between. Sequencing was carried out using naive CD8+ T cells from PBMCs. This TCR was sampled from a man aged 18-30 years in good health. Some clones in this sample may be carry-over from other donors' samples. The chain links TRBV2 to TRBJ2-5; the D gene is possibly TRBD1 (6 bases). CDR3 loop: CASRYRVTRGQETQYF. CDR3 in DNA: TGTGCCAGCAGGTACAGGGTGACTCGGGGCCAAGAGACCCAGTACTTC.